Below, one T cell receptor (beta chain) is given with its context. Trimming removed 2 bases from V and 6 bases from J, with 14 bases in between. From germline, CDR1 is SGHTA and CDR2 FQGNSA. The CDR3 contains 15 residues. This specimen belongs to a study of shared clonotypes between healthy human individuals. Per sorted-subset replicate PCR, input was around 200 ng DNA, representing roughly 29,000 T cell genomes. The method was immunoSEQ multiplex PCR; TCRdb's version includes in-frame clones alone and lacks a portion of them. The repertoire has some 1,100,000 clones, about four fifths of them found once; the top ten carry about 0.52%. Naive CD4+ cells were CD45RA-selected; the remaining cells were memory.

This receptor was taken from a man between 18 and 29 years old in good health. Some clones in this sample may be carry-over from other donors' samples. The specimen sequenced was memory CD4+ T cells from PBMCs. Subset defined: CD45RA-negative fraction. The chain joins TRBV7-2 to TRBJ2-1; TRBD2 is a possible D gene (5 bases). This CDR3 reads CASSLRLAWGNEQFF. The CDR3 region has the DNA TGTGCCAGCAGCTTAAGGCTAGCTTGGGGCAATGAGCAGTTCTTC.